The 14 T cell receptor beta chains listed next were all sequenced from one sample in a study of T cell changes during pregnancy in multiple sclerosis. TCRdb keeps only in-frame clones here, not all; method: immunoSEQ multiplex PCR. Among 70,000 to 100,000 clones listed, roughly 90% were seen once. The material sequenced was peripheral blood, taken in the first trimester of pregnancy. These receptor sequences come from a female donor with multiple sclerosis, enrolled in a pregnancy study.

The chain uses TRBV27 and TRBJ2-7, with TRBD1 matching 8 bases. The CDR3 consists of 14 residues. J was trimmed by 5 bases and V by 3 bases; bases with no gene match: 6. Germline loops: CDR1 MNHEY, CDR2 SMNVEV (reference sequence). This chain's CDR3 is CASSLAGGPHEQYF. The CDR3 nucleotides are TGTGCCAGCAGTTTGGCAGGGGGCCCACACGAGCAGTACTTC.

J is TRBJ1-2 and V is TRBV27; possible D gene TRBD1, 6 bases. Per germline, CDR1 MNHEY and CDR2 SMNVEV (reference sequence). Deletions cut 4 bases from V and 6 bases from J, with 15 bases between. The CDR3 is 14 residues long. In DNA, the CDR3 is TGTGCCAGCAGTTGGGGGGGCTCAAACGATGGCTACACCTTC. Its translation is CASSWGGSNDGYTF.

The chain carries TRBV6-6 and TRBJ2-1; TRBD1 matches 7 bases. Germline assignment: CDR1 MNHNY and CDR2 SVGAGI (reference sequence). The CDR3 length is 12 residues. The V gene end was trimmed by 5 bases and the J gene end by 9 bases; junction bases not matched to a gene: 4. CDR3 loop: CASSQGGTEQFF. In DNA, the CDR3 is TGTGCCAGCAGTCAAGGGGGCACTGAGCAGTTCTTC.

V is TRBV4-3 and J is TRBJ2-2; D unresolved. Trimming took off 1 base at V and 1 base at J, with 4 bases between the two ends. Germline CDR1 LGHNA, CDR2 YSLEER. The CDR3 length is 14 residues. The CDR3 DNA follows: TGCGCCAGCAGCCAAGTCATGAACACCGGGGAGCTGTTTTTT. Its protein is CASSQVMNTGELFF.

The chain combines TRBV29-1 with TRBJ2-7, with TRBD2 matching 7 bases. The CDR3 spans 15 residues. V lost 1 base and J lost 4; bases outside the gene matches: 10. Germline V gives CDR1 SQVTM, CDR2 ANQGSEA. CDR3 protein: CSVEGMGGRPYEQYF. CDR3 DNA sequence: TGCAGCGTTGAAGGAATGGGAGGGCGCCCTTACGAGCAGTACTTC.

The rearrangement joins TRBV4-3 to TRBJ2-6; D gene ambiguous. Trimming took 0 bases from V and 3 from J, leaving 9 bases between them. CDR3 size: 16 residues. Germline V gene data show CDR1 as LGHNA and CDR2 as YSLEER. Here the CDR3 DNA reads TGCGCCAGCAGCCAAGAGACACACTTTGGGGCCAACGTCCTGACTTTC. It specifies CASSQETHFGANVLTF.

The chain recombines TRBV2 with TRBJ2-2, with 10 bases identical to TRBD1. V dropped 8 bases and J dropped 5; count of bases not matched to a gene: 8. The V gene's germline CDR1 is SNHLY and CDR2 FYNNEI. This CDR3 is built from 15 residues. This CDR3 reads CASFNDRGRTGELFF. CDR3 bases: TGTGCCAGCTTTAATGACAGGGGGCGGACCGGGGAGCTGTTTTTT.

This sequence joins TRBV5-6 and TRBJ1-1; 12 bases are a match to TRBD1. This CDR3 comprises 16 residues. Looked up from germline, CDR1 is SGHDT and CDR2 is YYEEEE. With V trimmed by 4 bases and J by 1 base, 5 bases remained unmatched. The CDR3 is CASSGGQGAPNTEAFF. CDR3 bases: TGTGCCAGCAGCGGGGGACAGGGGGCCCCGAACACTGAAGCTTTCTTT.

The chain joins TRBV21-1 to TRBJ1-1; the table assigns TRBD1, which was not confirmed against the DNA. TRBV21-1 is a known pseudogene. The CDR3 consists of 12 residues. CDR3 DNA: TGTGCCACCCTAGGGGTCGGCAGAAATGCTTTCTTT. Translating it yields CATLGVGRNAFF.

The V call is TRBV11-2, the J call TRBJ2-5; the match to TRBD2 covers 7 bases. The CDR3 has 13 residues. Germline V gives CDR1 SGHAT, CDR2 FQNNGV. Trimming at V came to 3 bases and at J to 5 bases, leaving 3 bases not matched to a gene. The CDR3 region is CASSFKLAETQYF. The DNA for the CDR3 is TGTGCCAGCAGCTTCAAACTAGCGGAGACCCAGTACTTC.

The rearrangement uses TRBV30 and TRBJ2-5; the D gene is possibly TRBD1 (6 bases). The germline V and J ends were trimmed by 2 bases and 5 bases, with 15 bases remaining between them. This CDR3 is 14 amino acids long. The germline V gene encodes CDR1 GTSNPN and CDR2 SVGIG (reference sequence). As DNA, the CDR3 is TGTGCCTGGAGTACAGGGAGCTATCGGGAGACCCAGTACTTC. Encoded protein: CAWSTGSYRETQYF.

V usage is TRBV27 and J usage is TRBJ2-2; D is undetermined. The CDR3 covers 14 residues. Trimming removed 2 bases at V and 7 bases at J, with 11 bases between. Germline assignment: CDR1 MNHEY and CDR2 SMNVEV (reference sequence). The CDR3 bases are TGTGCCAGCAGTTTAAGGCAGGTTGGCGGGGAGCTGTTTTTT. It translates to CASSLRQVGGELFF.

This sequence joins TRBV5-1 and TRBJ2-1; D is possibly TRBD2 (6 bases). V lost 0 bases, J lost 4 bases, and 11 bases lay in between. Germline CDR1 reads SGHRS; CDR2 reads YFSETQ. The CDR3 contains 15 residues. The CDR3 nucleotides are TGCGCCAGCAGCTTGGGCGTCGGGACTTACAATGAGCAGTTCTTC. This translates into CASSLGVGTYNEQFF.

The chain is built from TRBV9 and TRBJ2-7, with D perhaps TRBD1 or TRBD2 (6 bases each). Germline V gives CDR1 SGDLS, CDR2 YYNGEE. The germline V and J ends were trimmed by 4 bases and 6 bases, with 23 bases remaining between them. The CDR3 is made up of 16 amino acids. CDR3 amino acids: CASSLGQFGGVGEQYF. The CDR3 region has the DNA TGTGCCAGCAGCCTAGGACAGTTCGGGGGAGTGGGCGAGCAGTACTTC. Using reference TRBV9 and TRBJ2-7 for the parts outside the CDR3, the full variable domain is DSGVTQTPKHLITATGQRVTLRCSPRSGDLSVYWYQQSLDQGLQFLIQYYNGEERAKGNILERFSAQQFPDLHSELNLSSLELGDSALYFCASSLGQFGGVGEQYFGPGTRLTVT.